Presented here are 31 T cell receptor beta chains from one specimen sequenced in a study of blood T cells in healthy people across ages. Alongside a J-beta primer mix, a sample-barcoded 5' primer served in a second PCR lasting about 7 to 11 cycles. TCRdb ran MiXCR on the 5' RACE reads and lists one entry per CDR3 protein. The profile covers roughly 1.7 million distinct CDR3 sequences, with around 35% appearing a single time and approximately 10% taken by the ten largest. Material for sequencing was blood. The receptors here all came from a woman aged 25 to 39 in good health.

In its sample, this clonotype was seen a few times. The chain carries TRBV20-1 and TRBJ2-5; 10 bases match TRBD2. The germline CDR1 and CDR2 sequences are DFQATT and SNEGSKA (reference sequence). The CDR3 has 15 amino acids. The trim removed 5 bases at V and 1 base at J, leaving 7 bases unmatched. CDR3 nucleotides: TGCAGTGCTCACCAAAGCGGGAGGGGCCAAGAGACCCAGTACTTC. Its protein is CSAHQSGRGQETQYF.

This chain uses TRBV5-1 with TRBJ2-7; no reliable D call. The CDR3 extends over 14 amino acids. V was clipped by 0 bases and J by 4 bases, with 11 bases between them. Germline CDR1 and CDR2: SGHRS and YFSETQ. CDR3 loop: CASSLEIGPYEQYF. CDR3 DNA: TGCGCCAGCAGCTTGGAAATAGGGCCGTACGAGCAGTACTTC.

The V call is TRBV20-1, the J call TRBJ2-7; TRBD2 might be the D (6 bases). This CDR3 comprises 14 residues. In germline, CDR1 is DFQATT, CDR2 SNEGSKA (reference sequence). V dropped 0 bases and J dropped 1 base, with 10 bases sitting between them. The CDR3 coding sequence is TGCAGTGCTAGAGATCAAAGCGGGTCCTACGAGCAGTACTTC. This encodes CSARDQSGSYEQYF.

This clonotype showed up just a few times. The chain joins TRBV6-1 to TRBJ1-2; 9 bases map to TRBD1. This CDR3 has 14 residues. Germline V gene lookup returns CDR1 MNHNS and CDR2 SASEGT. Unmatched junction bases numbered 5, after V lost 5 bases and J lost 4 bases. CDR3 in DNA: TGTGCCAGCAGTCGGACAGGGGAGGTCTATGGCTACACCTTC. Its protein product is CASSRTGEVYGYTF.

The chain recombines TRBV2 with TRBJ2-1; perhaps D is TRBD1 or TRBD2 (6 bases each). The CDR3 extends over 15 amino acids. V lost 8 bases, J lost 8 bases, and 22 bases lay in between. Germline V gene sequence: CDR1 SNHLY, CDR2 FYNNEI. The CDR3 nucleotides read TGTGCCAGCGGCTTAATAGGGGGGCAAGGCGATGAGCAGTTCTTC. Residues: CASGLIGGQGDEQFF.

The chain employs TRBV4-1 and TRBJ2-2; D gene unclear. The CDR3 is 14 residues long. Germline-derived CDR1 and CDR2 are MGHRA and YSYEKL. V dropped 2 bases and J dropped 7 bases, with 11 bases sitting between them. CDR3 protein: CASSQRLPIGELFF. The CDR3 coding sequence is TGCGCCAGCAGCCAAAGACTGCCCATCGGGGAGCTGTTTTTT.

The chain recombines TRBV12-3 or TRBV12-4 with TRBJ2-3; 8 bases line up with TRBD2. V was pared by 2 bases and J by 6 bases, with 13 bases of the junction left unmatched. This CDR3 comprises 17 residues. The CDR3 loop is CASSLWLAGLHPDTQYF. CDR3 nucleotide sequence: TGTGCCAGCAGTTTATGGTTAGCGGGGTTACATCCGGATACGCAGTATTTT.

This clonotype has only a few counts. The V and J genes are TRBV3-1 and TRBJ2-4; D remains unclear. The germline V and J ends were trimmed by 0 bases and 10 bases, with 7 bases remaining between them. The CDR3 has 12 amino acids. Germline V lookup: CDR1 LGHDT, CDR2 YNNKEL (reference sequence). CDR3 amino acids: CASSQDSLIQYF. The CDR3 DNA reads TGTGCCAGCAGCCAAGATAGTCTTATTCAGTACTTC.

The rearrangement joins TRBV20-1 to TRBJ2-1; 7 bases map to TRBD2. The J call may be mistaken, given a closer DNA end match to TRBJ2-7. CDR1 and CDR2 (germline): DFQATT, SNEGSKA (reference sequence). This CDR3 has 14 residues. CDR3 in amino acids: CSARSGGGNDEQYF. In DNA, the CDR3 is TGCAGTGCTAGATCTGGGGGGGGGAATGACGAGCAGTACTTC.

CDR3 in amino acids: CASTQTGMNTEAFF. DNA of the CDR3: TGTGCCAGCACTCAGACAGGGATGAACACTGAAGCTTTCTTT. The chain employs TRBV12-3 or TRBV12-4 and TRBJ1-1, with 7 bases fitting TRBD1. The length of the CDR3 is 14 residues. With V trimmed by 7 bases and J by 0 bases, 5 bases remained unmatched.

Comments on this clonotype: An end of the junction does not agree with germline; a read error may underlie this. The J gene is TRBJ2-1, the V gene TRBV6-5; 11 bases are shared with TRBD2. The V gene's germline CDR1 is MNHEY and CDR2 SVGAGI. The CDR3 length is 16 residues. CDR3 sequence reads: CVSTNGGLAELNEQFF. The CDR3 DNA is TGTGTCAGCACCAACGGGGGACTAGCGGAGCTTAATGAGCAGTTCTTC.

The genes are TRBV7-2 and TRBJ1-2; D gene uncertain. In germline, CDR1 is SGHTA, CDR2 FQGNSA. V lost 0 bases and J 5 bases, leaving 10 bases between the germline ends. The CDR3 is made up of 14 amino acids. CDR3 amino acids: CASSLADLVYGYTF. The CDR3 DNA reads as TGTGCCAGCAGCTTAGCGGACCTTGTTTATGGCTACACCTTC.

This chain links TRBV3-1 with TRBJ1-1; TRBD1 aligns across 9 bases. V was clipped by 4 bases and J by 10 bases; unmatched bases: 10. The CDR3 is 14 residues long. Germline V gene sequence: CDR1 LGHDT, CDR2 YNNKEL (reference sequence). The CDR3, as DNA: TGTGCCAGCAGCCGGGAGGACAGGGGAGGACCAGCTTTCTTT. Residues: CASSREDRGGPAFF.

This clonotype was counted at least ten times. The chain links TRBV5-1 to TRBJ2-7; 10 positions agree with TRBD2. The CDR3 has 16 amino acids. Trimming took 4 bases from V and 5 from J; bases not matched to a gene: 12. Germline V gene data show CDR1 as SGHRS and CDR2 as YFSETQ. The CDR3 region is CASSPKRGGFPHEQYF. The CDR3 DNA reads TGCGCCAGCAGCCCGAAGCGGGGGGGCTTCCCGCACGAGCAGTACTTC.

This clonotype was counted ten times or more. The gene calls are TRBV6-2 or TRBV6-3 and TRBJ2-3; no reliable D call. CDR3 length equals 13 residues. V lost 1 base to trimming and J lost 3 bases, with 5 bases between them. From germline, CDR1 is MNHEY and CDR2 SVGEGT. The CDR3 reads CASSYLVTDTQYF. For the CDR3, the DNA is TGTGCCAGCAGTTACTTGGTGACAGATACGCAGTATTTT.

As concerns this clonotype: Germline is not matched at one junction end, which may reflect a read error. The V and J genes are TRBV6-6 and TRBJ2-5, with TRBD1 identical over 10 bases. Judging by the DNA end, TRBJ2-7 fits better; the J call may be wrong. The CDR3 has 13 amino acids. Germline V CDR1 and CDR2: MNHNY, SVGAGI (reference sequence). The CDR3 spells CAGSRTGGHEQYF. For the CDR3, the DNA is TGTGCCGGCAGTAGGACAGGGGGTCACGAGCAGTACTTC.

The chain is built from TRBV4-1 and TRBJ1-5, with 7 bases matching TRBD1. CDR3 length equals 16 residues. CDR1 and CDR2 from the germline V gene are MGHRA and YSYEKL. V lost 4 bases to trimming and J lost 6 bases; unmatched junction nucleotides: 12. The CDR3 reads CASSPSLQGTPQPQHF. CDR3 in DNA: TGCGCCAGCAGCCCTAGTTTACAGGGGACCCCTCAGCCCCAGCATTTT.

This clonotype came up many times. V is TRBV20-1 and J is TRBJ2-7; 14 positions agree with TRBD2. The CDR3 consists of 15 residues. Germline CDR1 DFQATT, CDR2 SNEGSKA (reference sequence). V shed 1 base and J 6 bases; nucleotides not matched to a gene: 5. The CDR3 loop is CSARGLAGGHSEQYF. The DNA for the CDR3 is TGCAGTGCTAGAGGACTAGCGGGGGGGCATAGCGAGCAGTACTTC.

The CDR3 loop is CATSDVGTDIKQFF. For the CDR3, the DNA is TGTGCCACCAGTGATGTAGGGACAGACATAAAGCAGTTCTTC. V usage is TRBV24-1 and J usage is TRBJ2-1, with 7 bases matching TRBD1. CDR1 and CDR2 from the germline V gene are KGHDR and SFDVKD. V shed 3 bases, J shed 11 bases, and the junction held 9 bases outside the gene matches. The CDR3 has 14 amino acids.

The V call is TRBV6-5, the J call TRBJ2-1; 12 bases map to TRBD2. The CDR3 extends over 17 amino acids. Germline trimming cut 2 bases from V and 10 bases from J; bases unmatched to any gene: 12. CDR1 is MNHEY and CDR2 is SVGAGI in the germline V gene. CDR3 DNA sequence: TGTGCCAGCAGTTACCACAAACCTAGCGGGGGGGCTTACGAGCAGTTCTTC. It translates to CASSYHKPSGGAYEQFF.

The chain links TRBV10-3 to TRBJ2-2; 7 nucleotides match TRBD2. Trimming cost V 8 bases and J 6 bases; bases outside gene matches: 0. CDR1 is ENHRY, CDR2 SYGVKD, per germline. This CDR3 contains 11 residues. CDR3 sequence reads: CAIREAGELFF. In nucleotides, the CDR3 is TGTGCCATCCGGGAGGCCGGGGAGCTGTTTTTT.

This clonotype was counted between two and nine times. J is TRBJ2-4 and V is TRBV27, with D perhaps TRBD1 (6 bases). Trimming removed 2 bases from V and 5 bases from J, with 22 bases in between. This CDR3 is built from 18 residues. CDR1 is MNHEY and CDR2 is SMNVEV in the germline V gene (reference sequence). The CDR3 nucleotides are TGTGCCAGCAGTTTAATAGGGGGAACTAACCCCGCCCAAAACATTCAGTACTTC. Its protein product is CASSLIGGTNPAQNIQYF.

The V call is TRBV20-1, the J call TRBJ1-1; a weak D match, TRBD1 (6 bases). CDR3 length equals 15 residues. V lost 2 bases, J lost 0 bases, and 13 bases lay in between. Germline assignment: CDR1 DFQATT and CDR2 SNEGSKA (reference sequence). This CDR3 reads CSARQTYRVNTEAFF. The CDR3 nucleotides are TGCAGTGCTAGACAGACCTACAGGGTGAACACTGAAGCTTTCTTT.

This clonotype appeared a few times. The chain links TRBV29-1 to TRBJ1-1, with D perhaps matching TRBD1 (6 bases). From germline, CDR1 is SQVTM and CDR2 ANQGSEA. V lost 6 bases and J lost 4, with 15 bases in between. CDR3 length: 13 amino acids. The CDR3 spells CSVSREGGTEAFF. The CDR3 bases are TGCAGCGTAAGCAGGGAGGGGGGCACTGAAGCTTTCTTT.

This clonotype came up a few times. This chain connects TRBV12-3 or TRBV12-4 to TRBJ2-1; D call uncertain. V lost 5 bases and J lost 13, with 18 bases in between. The CDR3 consists of 13 residues. CDR3 in amino acids: CASSLPPGAEQFF. Here the CDR3 DNA reads TGTGCCAGCAGTCTCCCCCCGGGCGCCGAACAGTTCTTC.

The V and J genes are TRBV5-8 and TRBJ2-3, with D unresolved. The germline V and J ends were trimmed by 0 bases and 0 bases, with 11 bases remaining between them. Germline loops: CDR1 SGHTS, CDR2 YDEGEE. The CDR3 spans 16 residues. The chain's CDR3 is CASSLGITSSTDTQYF. CDR3 nucleotide sequence: TGTGCCAGCAGCTTGGGGATCACGAGTAGCACAGATACGCAGTATTTT.

This clonotype was counted ten times or more. Compared with germline, one end of the junction differs, possibly owing to a read error. The chain couples TRBV12-3 or TRBV12-4 to TRBJ1-5, with unresolved D. The CDR3 is 14 amino acids. As DNA, the CDR3 is TGTGCCAGCAGCTTAGGGAGGAGCAATCAGCCCCAGCATTTT. As protein: CASSLGRSNQPQHF.

This clonotype was recorded at least ten times. V and J are TRBV29-1 and TRBJ2-1; tentatively, D is TRBD1 or TRBD2 (5 bases each). This CDR3 has 11 amino acids. V shed 7 bases and J shed 4 bases, with 8 bases lying between them. The germline gives CDR1 SQVTM, CDR2 ANQGSEA. The CDR3 DNA is TGCAGCGCTGAGGGGTACAATGAGCAGTTCTTC. Amino acid sequence: CSAEGYNEQFF.

This clonotype was seen many times. The V and J genes are TRBV29-1 and TRBJ2-7; the match to TRBD2 covers 14 bases. Germline V CDR1 and CDR2: SQVTM, ANQGSEA. V was pared by 7 bases and J by 5 bases, with 16 bases of the junction left unmatched. The CDR3 contains 17 residues. This chain's CDR3 is CSAAGTSGSSGRDEQYF. CDR3 nucleotides: TGCAGCGCGGCGGGGACTAGCGGGAGCAGCGGGAGGGACGAGCAGTACTTC.

Only a few counts were recorded for this clonotype. The V call is TRBV27, the J call TRBJ2-1; weak D call: TRBD2 (6 bases). This CDR3 comprises 17 residues. Germline CDR1 is MNHEY and CDR2 is SMNVEV (reference sequence). V lost 5 bases and J 6 bases, leaving 23 bases between the germline ends. The CDR3 DNA sequence: TGTGCCAGCAGTCCCATACAGCCGGGAGCCCGGGGCAATGAGCAGTTCTTC. Translating gives CASSPIQPGARGNEQFF.

The chain carries TRBV7-9 and TRBJ1-4; D may be TRBD1 (6 bases). CDR3 length: 16 amino acids. Germline V gives CDR1 SEHNR, CDR2 FQNEAQ (reference sequence). Trimming stripped 5 bases from V and 11 bases from J, with 24 bases between. CDR3 region: CASSVRPGTRAPKLFF. The CDR3 DNA reads as TGTGCCAGCAGCGTCCGACCCGGGACAAGGGCGCCGAAACTGTTTTTT.